This passage covers 6 T cell receptor beta chains from one sample sequenced in a study of T cells after yellow fever vaccination. TCRdb reanalysed the 5' RACE reads using MiXCR and keeps one entry per CDR3 protein. The sample holds more than 350,000 distinct CDR3 sequences; approximately 10% are singletons and the top ten take 18%. The sequences come from PBMCs, collected on the day of the first yellow fever vaccination. These receptors originate from a man aged 18 to 29 who received the YFV17D yellow fever vaccine.

This clonotype was detected a few times. The J gene is TRBJ2-2, the V gene TRBV5-1; weak D call: TRBD2 (5 bases). V lost 3 bases to trimming and J lost 4 bases, with 13 bases between them. Germline V lookup: CDR1 SGHRS, CDR2 YFSETQ. The CDR3 consists of 15 residues. The CDR3 DNA follows: TGCGCCAGCAGCTCCGCAGGTGGGAGCACCGGGGAGCTGTTTTTT. As protein: CASSSAGGSTGELFF.

This clonotype has only a few counts. The V call is TRBV7-3, the J call TRBJ1-1, with D possibly TRBD1 on 5 matching bases. V gave up 5 bases and J gave up 3 bases, with 13 bases separating them. The CDR3 covers 14 residues. The germline V gene has CDR1 SGHTA and CDR2 FQGTGA. The CDR3 DNA is TGTGCCAGCAGCCTCAGGGCCTTTGACACTGAAGCTTTCTTT. Its translation: CASSLRAFDTEAFF.

This CDR3 is CASSAGLSMNTEAFF. CDR3 nucleotide sequence: TGTGCCAGCAGCGCGGGACTCTCGATGAACACTGAAGCTTTCTTT. The J gene is TRBJ1-1, the V gene TRBV4-2; D might be TRBD1 (5 bases). This CDR3 is built from 15 residues. Germline V lookup: CDR1 LGHNA, CDR2 YNFKEQ. V was cut by 5 bases and J by 0 bases, with 13 bases left in between.

The chain links TRBV4-2 to TRBJ2-7; no clear D gene. V was cut by 0 bases and J by 1 base, with 7 bases left in between. The germline V gene has CDR1 LGHNA and CDR2 YNFKEQ. The CDR3 covers 14 residues. The CDR3 bases are TGTGCCAGCAGCCAAGACGCACTTTCCTACGAGCAGTACTTC. Amino acids: CASSQDALSYEQYF.

The chain combines TRBV19 with TRBJ1-5; the match to TRBD1 covers 7 bases. V lost 10 bases and J lost 0; bases outside the gene matches: 12. Germline V lookup: CDR1 LNHDA, CDR2 SQIVND (reference sequence). CDR3 length: 16 residues. CDR3 coding DNA: TGTGCCACAACCACCCGGACAGGTTATAGCAATCAGCCCCAGCATTTT. Its protein product is CATTTRTGYSNQPQHF.

This clonotype turned up a few times. This chain joins TRBV19 and TRBJ2-4; weak D call: TRBD2 (6 bases). Germline lookup yields CDR1 LNHDA and CDR2 SQIVND (reference sequence). There are 15 residues in the CDR3. Trimming removed 3 bases from V and 9 bases from J, with 18 bases in between. As DNA, the CDR3 is TGTGCCAGTAGTATCACAGCGGGCGCCGGGGGCATTCAGTACTTC. This codes for CASSITAGAGGIQYF.